This T cell receptor (beta chain) was identified in a study of tissue T cells after allogeneic stem cell transplantation. Study conclusions and caveats: Blood and spleen captured only part of the tissue TCR repertoire. Within patients, tissue anatomy strongly shaped TCR repertoire composition. Few T cell clones were shared across patients, but motif clusters showed tissue-specific shared signatures.

CDR1 is SGHLS and CDR2 is HYDKME in the germline V gene. V lost 2 bases and J 0 bases, leaving 9 bases between the germline ends. This CDR3 is built from 15 residues. The method was immunoSEQ multiplex PCR; TCRdb's version includes in-frame clones alone and lacks a portion of them. The table shows about 7,800 clones, with under 55% occurring only once. Time point here: mouse harvest day 7 after allogeneic transplant. Each mouse received 10^7 T-cell-depleted marrow cells plus 10^6 splenic CD5+ T cells by tail vein. This mouse GVHD model was MHC-mismatched B6 to BALB/c, profiled day 7 or 14. A few counts support this clone. Its antigen is unidentified. Germline and genes here are mouse. The read comes to an end 1 residue before the CDR3 does, leaving the germline J gene to fill in the end.

The V call is TRBV12-2, the J call TRBJ1-4, with D tentatively TRBD1 (5 bases). The source material was gut tissue. This receptor was obtained from a female BALB/c mouse given C57BL/6 T cells with graft-versus-host disease after an allogeneic hematopoietic cell transplant. The CDR3 sequence is CASSPGTVSNERLFF. Partial CDR3 DNA: TGTGCCAGCTCTCCCGGGACCGTTTCCAACGAAAGATTATTT. The full variable domain, in which reference TRBV12-2 and TRBJ1-4 provide the parts outside the CDR3, is NSGVVQSPRYIIKGKGERSILKCIPISGHLSVAWYQQTQGQELKFFIQHYDKMERDKGNLPSRFSVQQFDDYHSEMNMSALELEDSAVYFCASSPGTVSNERLFFGHGTKLSVL.